This T cell receptor beta chain is from a study of Ad26.COV2.S vaccination and SARS-CoV-2 variants. Libraries were prepared by immunoSEQ multiplex PCR; TCRdb keeps only in-frame clonotypes and omits some of them. The top ten clones hold over 4.5% of a sample with 150,000 to 200,000 clones, around nine tenths of them seen once. Germline CDR1 and CDR2: LNHNV and YYDKDF (reference sequence). The CDR3 runs to 14 residues. V lost 4 bases, J lost 5 bases, and 7 bases stayed unmatched. The chain links TRBV15 to TRBJ2-5; the match to TRBD1 covers 7 bases. This receptor was obtained from a human donor who had recovered from COVID-19. The input for sequencing was peripheral blood, taken after recovery from COVID-19. CDR3 protein: CATSTSDRPETQYF. CDR3 nucleotides: TGTGCCACCAGCACGTCGGACAGGCCGGAGACCCAGTACTTC.